These 30 T cell receptor beta chains came from one sample sequenced in a study of cytomegalovirus exposure and HLA in healthy donors. PCR primers comprised 60 Vbeta and 13 Jbeta primers. The table came from immunoSEQ multiplex PCR; TCRdb's copy has only in-frame clones and leaves some out. This sample has about 190,000 clones, with roughly 75% found just once. The sample taken for sequencing was PBMCs. Receptors originate from a man aged 30 to 45 in good health and CMV-seropositive.

V is TRBV6-6 and J is TRBJ1-3; 7 bases agree with TRBD1. The CDR3 contains 14 residues. J lost 2 bases, V lost 6 bases, and 4 bases had no gene match. The germline V gene encodes CDR1 MNHNY and CDR2 SVGAGI (reference sequence). CDR3 coding DNA: TGTGCCAGCAGCCCCGGGACAGCTGGAAACACCATATATTTT. It specifies CASSPGTAGNTIYF.

This CDR3 is CASSQAASGQETQYF. Written as DNA, the CDR3 is TGCGCCAGCAGCCAAGCGGCTAGCGGACAAGAGACCCAGTACTTC. The chain couples TRBV4-1 to TRBJ2-5; TRBD2 matches at 7 bases. With V trimmed by 1 base and J by 2 bases, 4 bases remained unmatched. This CDR3 contains 15 residues. Germline CDR1 is MGHRA and CDR2 is YSYEKL.

The V and J genes are TRBV7-2 and TRBJ2-1; unclear D gene. This CDR3 is 12 amino acids long. From germline, CDR1 is SGHTA and CDR2 FQGNSA. V dropped 6 bases and J dropped 10 bases, with 13 bases sitting between them. CDR3 DNA: TGTGCCAGCAGTCCGGGTGGAAGGGAGCAGTTCTTC. This gives the protein CASSPGGREQFF.

The CDR3 region is CASNTQSQGGPYEQYF. CDR3 DNA: TGTGCCAGCAATACTCAGTCCCAAGGGGGTCCATACGAGCAGTACTTC. V and J are TRBV11-2 and TRBJ2-7, with D tentatively TRBD1 (6 bases). The CDR3 consists of 16 residues. The germline V gene encodes CDR1 SGHAT and CDR2 FQNNGV. Trimming stripped 7 bases from V and 4 bases from J, with 23 bases between.

The chain combines TRBV6-5 with TRBJ2-5, with 10 bases aligning to TRBD1. The closer fit of TRBJ2-7 to the DNA end suggests the J call may be wrong. This CDR3 has 15 residues. CDR1 MNHEY and CDR2 SVGAGI come from the germline V gene. The CDR3 region is CASRFRDRGSYEQYF. In DNA form, the CDR3 reads TGTGCCAGCAGGTTCCGGGACAGGGGTAGCTACGAGCAGTACTTC.

The chain carries TRBV10-2 and TRBJ2-5; 8 positions match TRBD2. Per the germline V gene, CDR1 is WSHSY and CDR2 is SAAADI. This CDR3 has 15 residues. The V segment lost 1 base and the J segment 3 bases; nucleotides outside the gene matches: 4. The DNA of the CDR3 is TGCGCCAGCAGTGAGTGGCCAGCGGGGGAAGAGACCCAGTACTTC. It codes for CASSEWPAGEETQYF.

The chain uses TRBV7-3 and TRBJ2-1; 10 positions match TRBD2. Germline V gene sequence: CDR1 SGHTA, CDR2 FQGTGA. This CDR3 region has 14 residues. The trim removed 4 bases at V and 6 bases at J, leaving 3 bases unmatched. CDR3 coding DNA: TGTGCCAGCAGCTCCAGGACTAGCGGCAATGAGCAGTTCTTC. Encoded protein: CASSSRTSGNEQFF. Supplemented by reference TRBV7-3 and TRBJ2-1, the full variable domain reads GAGVSQTPSNKVTEKGKYVELRCDPISGHTALYWYRQSLGQGPEFLIYFQGTGAADDSGLPNDRFFAVRPEGSVSTLKIQRTERGDSAVYLCASSSRTSGNEQFFGPGTRLTVL.

The chain couples TRBV7-3 to TRBJ2-5; 8 bases are shared with TRBD2. In germline, CDR1 is SGHTA, CDR2 FQGTGA. The CDR3 length is 14 residues. V was clipped by 0 bases and J by 5 bases; unmatched bases: 2. The CDR3 reads CASSLTAGVETQYF. The CDR3 DNA follows: TGTGCCAGCAGCTTAACAGCGGGAGTTGAGACCCAGTACTTC.

The chain has TRBV4-1 and TRBJ1-1; 9 nucleotides match TRBD1. CDR1 is MGHRA and CDR2 is YSYEKL in the germline V gene. This CDR3 has 18 amino acids. After removal of 1 base from V and 1 base from J, the junction contained 10 bases not matched to a gene. This chain's CDR3 is CASSQVGQGGEANTEAFF. The CDR3 DNA follows: TGCGCCAGCAGCCAAGTGGGACAGGGAGGTGAGGCGAACACTGAAGCTTTCTTT.

The CDR3 region is CATSRDRSISYNEQFF. DNA for the CDR3: TGTGCCACCAGCAGAGATCGTAGTATTTCCTACAATGAGCAGTTCTTC. The genes are TRBV15 and TRBJ2-1, with D uncertain. The CDR3 totals 16 residues. Germline lookup yields CDR1 LNHNV and CDR2 YYDKDF (reference sequence). V was clipped by 0 bases and J by 1 base, with 10 bases between them.

V is TRBV4-3 and J is TRBJ2-3; 11 nucleotides agree with TRBD2. CDR1 is LGHNA and CDR2 is YSLEER in the germline V gene. The CDR3 runs 16 residues. The J segment lost 6 bases and the V segment lost 1 base, leaving 6 bases of the junction unmatched. This chain's CDR3 is CASSQANSGGADTQYF. CDR3 nucleotide sequence: TGCGCCAGCAGCCAAGCGAATAGCGGGGGGGCCGATACGCAGTATTTT.

The CDR3 is CAWSVGLAGTGDEQFF. The CDR3, as DNA: TGTGCCTGGAGTGTGGGACTAGCGGGGACCGGCGATGAGCAGTTCTTC. This chain connects TRBV30 to TRBJ2-1, with 13 bases aligning to TRBD2. CDR1 and CDR2 (germline): GTSNPN, SVGIG (reference sequence). The CDR3 extends over 16 amino acids. Trimming took 0 bases from V and 8 from J; bases not matched to a gene: 7.

About this clone itself: The sample holds other DNA sequences that translate to the same CDR3. This chain joins TRBV7-2 and TRBJ2-3; D might be TRBD1 (5 bases). The germline V and J ends were trimmed by 1 base and 1 base, with 9 bases remaining between them. Germline V gene sequence: CDR1 SGHTA, CDR2 FQGNSA. The CDR3 contains 15 residues. CDR3 residues: CASSLGTPRTDTQYF. Here the CDR3 DNA reads TGTGCCAGCAGCTTAGGGACACCCCGCACAGATACGCAGTATTTT.

The J gene is TRBJ2-3, the V gene TRBV10-3, with 12 positions matching TRBD2. From germline, CDR1 is ENHRY and CDR2 SYGVKD. The CDR3 is 20 residues long. With V trimmed by 6 bases and J by 0 bases, 16 bases remained unmatched. DNA of the CDR3: TGTGCCATCAGGACTAGCGGGGGTTCAACCCTTATTCCTAGCACAGATACGCAGTATTTT. Amino acid sequence: CAIRTSGGSTLIPSTDTQYF.

This rearrangement joins TRBV5-1 to TRBJ2-1; 8 bases are shared with TRBD2. Trimming at V came to 0 bases and at J to 9 bases, leaving 5 bases not matched to a gene. Germline V gene lookup returns CDR1 SGHRS and CDR2 YFSETQ. The CDR3 covers 14 residues. Here the CDR3 reads CASSLEGLVGEQFF. The DNA of the CDR3 is TGCGCCAGCAGCTTGGAGGGACTAGTCGGTGAGCAGTTCTTC.

Written as DNA, the CDR3 is TGTGCCAGCACCCGTTCTGGAAACACCATATATTTT. Amino acids: CASTRSGNTIYF. This sequence joins TRBV9 and TRBJ1-3; no firm D call. The CDR3 totals 12 residues. Germline V gene data show CDR1 as SGDLS and CDR2 as YYNGEE. The ends were cut back, 6 bases at V and 1 base at J, with 5 bases in the middle.

The chain joins TRBV5-6 to TRBJ1-5; a possible D gene is TRBD1 (6 bases). Trimming removed 3 bases from V and 5 bases from J, with 15 bases in between. The CDR3 has 15 amino acids. Germline values: CDR1 SGHDT, CDR2 YYEEEE. Here the CDR3 DNA reads TGTGCCAGCAGCTCCCAGGGGTCCTTCTATCAGCCCCAGCATTTT. Translated: CASSSQGSFYQPQHF.

This chain joins TRBV10-3 and TRBJ2-1, with D tentatively TRBD2 (6 bases). Trimming removed 8 bases at V and 9 bases at J, with 17 bases between. Germline CDR1 ENHRY, CDR2 SYGVKD. The CDR3 contains 13 residues. The CDR3 nucleotides are TGTGCCATCCGTACCGGGAGTGGTTTTGAGCAGTTCTTC. The encoded protein is CAIRTGSGFEQFF.

The chain employs TRBV29-1 and TRBJ1-3; D ambiguous. Germline assignment: CDR1 SQVTM and CDR2 ANQGSEA. The CDR3 has 11 residues. Trimming shortened V by 5 bases and J by 1 base, and 3 bases separated the two germline ends. CDR3 coding DNA: TGCAGCGTTCATTCTGGAAACACCATATATTTT. Its translation: CSVHSGNTIYF.

V usage is TRBV25-1 and J usage is TRBJ2-1, with 8 bases matching TRBD1. This CDR3 comprises 13 residues. CDR1 and CDR2 (germline): MGHDK, SYGVNS. The J segment lost 8 bases and the V segment lost 6 bases, leaving 6 bases of the junction unmatched. The DNA for the CDR3 is TGTGCCAGCAGGCGACAGGGGTCCGATGAGCAGTTCTTC. Amino acids: CASRRQGSDEQFF. Combining the CDR3 with reference TRBV25-1 and TRBJ2-1 gives the whole variable domain EADIYQTPRYLVIGTGKKITLECSQTMGHDKMYWYQQDPGMELHLIHYSYGVNSTEKGDLSSESTVSRIRTEHFPLTLESARPSHTSQYLCASRRQGSDEQFFGPGTRLTVL.

The chain recombines TRBV28 with TRBJ1-1; D gene ambiguous. Germline-derived CDR1 and CDR2 are MDHEN and SYDVKM. The ends were cut back, 8 bases at V and 1 base at J, with 14 bases in the middle. The CDR3 sequence is 14 residues long. The DNA of the CDR3 is TGTGCCAGCGGTCAGGTCCACCAGAACACTGAAGCTTTCTTT. This gives the protein CASGQVHQNTEAFF.

The rearrangement links TRBV6-5 to TRBJ1-1; unclear D gene. V was clipped by 5 bases and J by 3 bases, with 10 bases between them. Per germline, CDR1 MNHEY and CDR2 SVGAGI. CDR3 length equals 13 residues. This chain's CDR3 is CASSPPTDTEAFF. The CDR3 DNA follows: TGTGCCAGCAGTCCCCCCACAGACACTGAAGCTTTCTTT.

The V call is TRBV7-9, the J call TRBJ1-2, with 7 bases lining up with TRBD1. CDR1 SEHNR and CDR2 FQNEAQ come from the germline V gene (reference sequence). CDR3 length: 13 residues. V dropped 5 bases and J dropped 4; count of bases not matched to a gene: 4. The chain's CDR3 is CASSVGTVYGYTF. The DNA for the CDR3 is TGTGCCAGCAGCGTAGGGACAGTCTATGGCTACACCTTC.

This clone turned up a few times. This sequence joins TRBV30 and TRBJ2-2; 8 nucleotides align to TRBD2. The CDR3 extends over 14 amino acids. Germline V gives CDR1 GTSNPN, CDR2 SVGIG (reference sequence). The V gene end was trimmed by 5 bases and the J gene end by 3 bases; junction bases not matched to a gene: 5. The CDR3 DNA follows: TGTGCCTGGGGGAGCGGGAGCCACACCGGGGAGCTGTTTTTT. Amino acid sequence: CAWGSGSHTGELFF. The variable domain in full, with the rest retrieved from reference TRBV30 and TRBJ2-2, is SQTIHQWPATLVQPVGSPLSLECTVEGTSNPNLYWYRQAAGRGLQLLFYSVGIGQISSEVPQNLSASRPQDRQFILSSKKLLLSDSGFYLCAWGSGSHTGELFFGEGSRLTVL.

CDR3 sequence: CASSTSGKGWNEQFF. The DNA for the CDR3 is TGTGCCAGCTCCACTTCGGGAAAAGGGTGGAATGAGCAGTTCTTC. V gene TRBV28 combines with J gene TRBJ2-1, with D possibly TRBD2 on 5 matching bases. CDR1 is MDHEN, CDR2 SYDVKM, per germline. The CDR3 is 15 residues long. Trimming removed 8 bases from V and 7 bases from J, with 21 bases in between.

To note about this clone: No DNA is shown, since the ends of the CDR3 on it are uncertain; the CDR3 is the one TCRdb lists. The chain carries TRBV7-5 and TRBJ1-1. TRBV7-5 corresponds to a pseudogene. The CDR3 length is 13 residues, termini included. CDR3 sequence reads: CASSFGGGTEAFF.

The chain joins TRBV5-1 to TRBJ2-2, with a weak D call TRBD2 (5 bases). This CDR3 comprises 16 residues. Germline CDR1 and CDR2: SGHRS and YFSETQ. Trimming stripped 0 bases from V and 0 bases from J, with 9 bases between. The CDR3 protein is CASSLERSSNTGELFF. Here the CDR3 DNA reads TGCGCCAGCAGCTTGGAGCGGAGCTCGAACACCGGGGAGCTGTTTTTT.

The chain is built from TRBV19 and TRBJ1-5; D is perhaps TRBD1 (6 bases). V shed 9 bases and J shed 1 base, with 13 bases lying between them. The germline CDR1 and CDR2 sequences are LNHDA and SQIVND (reference sequence). This CDR3 is built from 14 residues. The CDR3 coding sequence is TGTGCCAGCCTAACAGGGAACAGCAATCAGCCCCAGCATTTT. Translated: CASLTGNSNQPQHF. Drawing the rest from reference TRBV19 and TRBJ1-5, the complete variable domain is DGGITQSPKYLFRKEGQNVTLSCEQNLNHDAMYWYRQDPGQGLRLIYYSQIVNDFQKGDIAEGYSVSREKKESFPLTVTSAQKNPTAFYLCASLTGNSNQPQHFGDGTRLSIL.

The chain combines TRBV11-1 with TRBJ2-1, with 7 nucleotides matching TRBD2. The junction had 5 bases not matched to a gene; V was cut back by 2 bases and J by 4 bases. CDR3 length: 15 residues. Germline V gives CDR1 SGHAT, CDR2 FQDESV (reference sequence). The chain's CDR3 is CASSLSSGLYNEQFF. The CDR3 bases are TGTGCCAGCAGCTTATCTAGCGGCTTATACAATGAGCAGTTCTTC.

The rearrangement uses TRBV5-1 and TRBJ2-2; 7 positions agree with TRBD2. Losses at the gene ends were 4 bases for V and 2 bases for J; bases not matched to a gene: 5. Germline CDR1 is SGHRS and CDR2 is YFSETQ. The CDR3 loop spans 15 amino acids. CDR3 DNA: TGCGCCAGCAGCCAGGGACTAACTAACACCGGGGAGCTGTTTTTT. It specifies CASSQGLTNTGELFF.